This TCR beta chain was sequenced for a study of beta chain features in type 1 diabetes. This clone was counted only a few times. Isolated RNA was reverse transcribed in full, so expressed TCRB transcripts were sequenced. Clones were read by immunoSEQ multiplex PCR, and TCRdb kept only the in-frame ones, dropping some. The sample carries 810,000 or so clones, about a sixth recorded once. CDR1 is LGHNA, CDR2 YNFKEQ, per germline. V was clipped by 0 bases and J by 2 bases, with 9 bases between them. The CDR3 runs to 15 residues. V is TRBV4-2 and J is TRBJ2-3; no clear D gene. Source material: naive CD4+ T cells from blood. This sequence was found in a woman aged 18-29 years in good health. DNA for the CDR3: TGTGCCAGCAGCCAAGATGAGGCCCCCACAGATACGCAGTATTTT. Protein: CASSQDEAPTDTQYF.